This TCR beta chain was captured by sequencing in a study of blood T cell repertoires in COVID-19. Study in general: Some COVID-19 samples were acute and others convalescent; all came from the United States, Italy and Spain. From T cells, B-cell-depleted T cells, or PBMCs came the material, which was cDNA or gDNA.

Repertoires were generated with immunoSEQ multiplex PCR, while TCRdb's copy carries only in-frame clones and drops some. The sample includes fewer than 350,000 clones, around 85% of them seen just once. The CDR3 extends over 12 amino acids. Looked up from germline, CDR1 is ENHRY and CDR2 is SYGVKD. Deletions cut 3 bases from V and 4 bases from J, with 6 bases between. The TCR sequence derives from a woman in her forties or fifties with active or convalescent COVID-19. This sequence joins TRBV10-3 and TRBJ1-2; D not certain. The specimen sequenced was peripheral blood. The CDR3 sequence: CAISEEGYGYTF. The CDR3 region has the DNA TGTGCCATCAGTGAAGAGGGCTATGGCTACACCTTC.